These T cell receptor beta chains were read from a single sample in a study of beta chain features in type 1 diabetes. Here immunoSEQ multiplex PCR was the method, and the copy in TCRdb shows in-frame clones only, minus some. The table shows 300,000 or so clones, with around 15% occurring only once. Sequencing was carried out using naive CD4+ T cells from blood. The receptors here all came from a man aged 25 to 40 with type 1 diabetes. Both conserved end residues are part of each CDR3. D genes are given only for firm matches. Not every row has a clone size; where given, it reads once, few, many or a size class.

>TRBJ2-1|-|TRBV2|13|-
CASSGLGGAEQFF
TGTGCCAGCAGTGGGCTAGGCGGGGCTGAGCAGTTCTTC
>TRBJ1-4|TRBD1|TRBV5-1|14|-
CASATGTGKEKLFF
TGCGCCAGCGCGACCGGGACAGGGAAGGAAAAACTGTTTTTT
>TRBJ2-7|TRBD2|TRBV7-6|14|few
CASAPLAGEGEQYF
TGTGCCAGCGCCCCACTAGCGGGAGAGGGCGAGCAGTACTTC
>TRBJ2-7|-|TRBV9|14|-
CASSPHGQSYEQYF
TGTGCCAGCAGCCCCCACGGACAAAGCTACGAGCAGTACTTC
>TRBJ2-5|-|TRBV4-3|17|few
CASSQDWAAHRTETQYF
TGCGCCAGCAGCCAAGACTGGGCCGCCCATCGTACAGAGACCCAGTACTTC
>TRBJ2-7|TRBD2|TRBV15|18|few
CATSRDLIRTTSGYEQYF
TGTGCCACCAGCAGAGATCTAATTAGGACAACTAGCGGCTACGAGCAGTACTTC
>TRBJ1-5|-|TRBV28|15|-
CASSFTGRFNQPQHF
TGTGCCAGCAGTTTCACAGGGCGGTTCAATCAGCCCCAGCATTTT
>TRBJ1-1|TRBD1|TRBV13|16|few
CASSLGEGQGTTGAFF
TGTGCCAGCAGCTTAGGCGAGGGACAGGGGACTACCGGGGCTTTCTTT
>TRBJ2-6|-|TRBV7-8|18|few
CASRKGRSGASGANVLTF
TGTGCCAGCAGAAAAGGACGATCAGGGGCATCTGGGGCCAACGTCCTGACTTTC
>TRBJ2-1|-|TRBV29-1|13|few
CSVHRLSYNEQFF
TGCAGCGTTCACAGGTTATCCTACAATGAGCAGTTCTTC
>TRBJ1-3|-|TRBV30|13|few
CAWQVGPGNTIYF
TGTGCCTGGCAAGTGGGCCCTGGAAACACCATATATTTT
>TRBJ2-2|TRBD1|TRBV30|15|-
CAWRGQGMNTGELFF
TGTGCCTGGAGGGGACAGGGGATGAACACCGGGGAGCTGTTTTTT
>TRBJ2-2|TRBD1|TRBV19|15|few
CASSLRTGNTGELFF
TGTGCCAGTAGTCTACGGACAGGGAACACCGGGGAGCTGTTTTTT
>TRBJ1-4|TRBD1|TRBV7-9|15|-
CASSSIQGIPEKLFF
TGTGCCAGCAGCTCGATACAGGGGATACCTGAAAAACTGTTTTTT
>TRBJ1-1|TRBD1|TRBV5-4|14|-
CASSLSGGLTEAFF
TGTGCCAGCAGCTTGTCAGGGGGCCTCACTGAAGCTTTCTTT
>TRBJ2-7|TRBD2|TRBV5-1|16|-
CASSLEFAGVTYEQYF
TGCGCCAGCAGCTTGGAATTTGCGGGAGTAACCTACGAGCAGTACTTC
>TRBJ2-3|-|TRBV29-1|14|few
CSVEAPGTRDTQYF
TGCAGCGTTGAAGCGCCGGGAACTAGAGATACGCAGTATTTT
>TRBJ2-7|-|TRBV29-1|13|few
CSVSQGFGYEQYF
TGCAGCGTTTCACAGGGCTTTGGCTACGAGCAGTACTTC
>TRBJ2-7|-|TRBV25-1|15|few
CASSESVGAHYEQYF
TGTGCCAGCAGTGAATCTGTTGGGGCTCACTACGAGCAGTACTTC
>TRBJ1-5|TRBD1|TRBV7-2|15|once
CASSPGGSNYQPQHF
TGTGCCAGCAGCCCAGGGGGGAGCAACTATCAGCCCCAGCATTTT
>TRBJ2-7|TRBD1|TRBV7-9|18|-
CASSLRKMGQGLSYEQYF
TGTGCCAGCAGCTTACGCAAAATGGGACAGGGCCTCTCCTACGAGCAGTACTTC
>TRBJ2-6|-|TRBV5-1|15|-
CASSPLDSGANVLTF
TGCGCCAGCAGCCCCCTCGACTCCGGGGCCAACGTCCTGACTTTC